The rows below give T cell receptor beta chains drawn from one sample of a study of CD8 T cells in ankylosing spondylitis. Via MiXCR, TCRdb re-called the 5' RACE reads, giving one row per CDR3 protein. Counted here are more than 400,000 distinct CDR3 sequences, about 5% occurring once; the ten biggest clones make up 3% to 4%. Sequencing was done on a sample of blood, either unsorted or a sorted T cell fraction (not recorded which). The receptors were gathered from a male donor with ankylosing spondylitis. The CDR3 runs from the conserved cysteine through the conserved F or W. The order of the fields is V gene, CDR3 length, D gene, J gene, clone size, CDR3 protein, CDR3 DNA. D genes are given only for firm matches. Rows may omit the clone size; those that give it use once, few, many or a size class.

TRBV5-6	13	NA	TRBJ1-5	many	CASSTTPNQPQHF	TGTGCCAGCAGCACGACACCGAATCAGCCCCAGCATTTT
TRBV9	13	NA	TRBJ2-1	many	CASSSQTRNEQFF	TGTGCCAGCAGCTCCCAGACCCGCAATGAGCAGTTCTTC
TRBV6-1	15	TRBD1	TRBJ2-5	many	CASSARGYRGETQYF	TGTGCCAGCAGTGCTCGGGGCTACAGGGGTGAGACCCAGTACTTC
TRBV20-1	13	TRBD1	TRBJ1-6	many	CSALQGSNSPLHF	TGCAGTGCTTTACAGGGGAGTAATTCACCCCTCCACTTT
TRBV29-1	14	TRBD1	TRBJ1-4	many	CSVLTGIHNEKLFF	TGCAGCGTTTTGACAGGGATTCATAATGAAAAACTGTTTTTT
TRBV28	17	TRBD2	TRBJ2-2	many	CASSFPPGRGNTGELFF	TGTGCCAGCAGTTTCCCCCCGGGGAGGGGGAACACCGGGGAGCTGTTTTTT
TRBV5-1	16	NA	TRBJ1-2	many	CASSLAMEGSQDGYTF	TGCGCCAGCAGCTTGGCCATGGAGGGGAGCCAGGATGGCTACACCTTC
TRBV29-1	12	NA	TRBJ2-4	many	CSVAGPANIQYF	TGCAGCGTCGCGGGACCAGCGAACATTCAGTACTTC
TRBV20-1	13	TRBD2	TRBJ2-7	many	CSARVAGHYEQYF	TGCAGTGCTAGAGTAGCGGGGCACTACGAGCAGTACTTC
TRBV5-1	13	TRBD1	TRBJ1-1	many	CASSLVDRGEAFF	TGCGCCAGCAGCTTGGTGGACAGGGGGGAAGCTTTCTTT
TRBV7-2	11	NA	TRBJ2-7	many	CASQGYYEQYF	TGTGCTTCGCAGGGGTACTACGAGCAGTACTTC
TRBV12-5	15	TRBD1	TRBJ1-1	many	CASGQNRGLGTEAFF	TGTGCTAGTGGGCAAAACAGGGGGCTTGGTACTGAAGCTTTCTTT
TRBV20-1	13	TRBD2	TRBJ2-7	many	CSATLAGDYEQYF	TGCAGTGCTACGTTAGCGGGAGACTACGAGCAGTACTTC
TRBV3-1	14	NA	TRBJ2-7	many	CASSHLGGENEQYF	TGTGCCAGCAGCCACCTCGGGGGAGAAAACGAGCAGTACTTC
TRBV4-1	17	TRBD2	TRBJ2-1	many	CASSQVPPGLAGNEQFF	TGCGCCAGCAGCCAAGTTCCACCGGGACTAGCGGGAAATGAGCAGTTCTTC
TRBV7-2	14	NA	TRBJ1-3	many	CASSLRTLGNTIYF	TGTGCCAGCAGCTTACGGACCCTTGGAAACACCATATATTTT
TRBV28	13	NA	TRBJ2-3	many	CASRSGLAGTQYF	TGTGCCAGCAGGTCGGGACTGGCTGGTACGCAGTATTTT
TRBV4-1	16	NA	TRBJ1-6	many	CASSQDGVSYNSPLHF	TGCGCCAGCAGCCAAGATGGGGTATCCTATAATTCACCCCTCCACTTT
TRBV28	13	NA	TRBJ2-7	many	CASSLVQDYEQYF	TGTGCCAGCAGTTTAGTCCAGGACTACGAGCAGTACTTC
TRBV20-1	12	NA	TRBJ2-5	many	CSASPGTETQYF	TGCAGTGCTAGTCCCGGAACTGAGACCCAGTACTTC
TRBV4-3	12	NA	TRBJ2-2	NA	CASSQATGELIF	TGCGCCAGCAGCCAAGCAACCGGGGAGCTGATTTTT
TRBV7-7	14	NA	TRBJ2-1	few	CASSLGFRDNEQFF	TGTGCTAGCAGCTTAGGGTTTCGGGACAATGAGCAGTTCTTC
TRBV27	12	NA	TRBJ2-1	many	CASSLRRGEQFF	TGTGCCAGCAGTTTACGAAGGGGTGAGCAGTTCTTC
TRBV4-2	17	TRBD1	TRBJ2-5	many	CASSQALTGDIGKTQYF	TGTGCCAGCAGCCAGGCCCTAACAGGGGATATCGGGAAGACCCAGTACTTC
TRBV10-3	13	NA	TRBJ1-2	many	CAISLDRYSGYTF	TGTGCCATCAGTTTAGACAGGTACTCTGGCTACACCTTC
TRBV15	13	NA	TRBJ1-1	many	CATTRRGGTEAFF	TGTGCCACCACGCGACGAGGGGGCACTGAAGCTTTCTTT
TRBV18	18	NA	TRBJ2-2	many	CASSQLPTRGRITGELFF	TGTGCCAGCTCACAGCTGCCGACGCGGGGGCGCATCACCGGGGAGCTGTTTTTT
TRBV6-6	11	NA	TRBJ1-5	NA	CASSPGGPQHF	TGTGCCAGCAGCCCCGGGGGGCCCCAGCATTTT
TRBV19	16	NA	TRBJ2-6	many	CASSPWGDTGANVLTF	TGTGCCAGTAGTCCCTGGGGGGATACTGGGGCCAACGTCCTGACTTTC
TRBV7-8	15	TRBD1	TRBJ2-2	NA	CASSLARGLTGELFF	TGTGCCAGCAGCTTAGCCAGGGGGCTCACCGGGGAGCTGTTTTTT
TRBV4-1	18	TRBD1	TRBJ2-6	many	CASSQMGQDFSGANVLTF	TGCGCCAGCAGCCAGATGGGACAGGACTTCTCTGGGGCCAACGTCCTGACTTTC